The 27 T cell receptor beta chains given below trace back to one sample, sequenced in a study of OX40 agonist ivuxolimab in advanced cancers. The protocol was immunoSEQ multiplex PCR, while the TCRdb copy is restricted to in-frame clones and leaves out a portion. The table has approximately 100,000 clones, 87% seen once. The sample was CD4+ or CD8+ T cells sorted from blood, taken in a trial of the OX40 agonist ivuxolimab. These receptors originate from an adult with an advanced solid tumor such as melanoma, head and neck, liver or kidney cancer.

The J gene is TRBJ1-1, the V gene TRBV27; no definite D call. Deletions cut 2 bases from V and 1 base from J, with 5 bases between. The CDR3 loop spans 13 amino acids. Looked up from germline, CDR1 is MNHEY and CDR2 is SMNVEV (reference sequence). CDR3 nucleotides: TGTGCCAGCAGTTTAAGAAAGAACACTGAAGCTTTCTTT. Protein sequence: CASSLRKNTEAFF.

This clone appeared once. The DNA of the CDR3 is TGTGCCAGCCAATCCGGGACAGGGTACGCGGGAGCTTTCTTT. Encoded protein: CASQSGTGYAGAFF. The chain has TRBV6-5 and TRBJ1-1; 9 positions match TRBD1. Germline CDR1 and CDR2: MNHEY and SVGAGI. J was trimmed by 10 bases and V by 8 bases; bases with no gene match: 14. There are 14 residues in the CDR3.

The chain recombines TRBV6-6 with TRBJ2-7; D is unresolved. From germline, CDR1 is MNHNY and CDR2 SVGAGI (reference sequence). Trimming left V 5 bases short and J 3 bases short, with 14 bases between. This CDR3 is built from 14 residues. The CDR3 reads CASSTTGRNYEQYF. In DNA, the CDR3 is TGTGCCAGCAGTACCACCGGTAGAAACTACGAGCAGTACTTC.

This rearrangement joins TRBV18 to TRBJ2-2; D is ambiguous. Germline V gene data show CDR1 as KGHSH and CDR2 as LQKENI. Trimming removed 2 bases from V and 3 bases from J, with 10 bases in between. This CDR3 contains 15 residues. DNA of the CDR3: TGTGCCAGCTCACCAGAGACACTTTACACCGGGGAGCTGTTTTTT. Its translation is CASSPETLYTGELFF.

The J gene is TRBJ2-7, the V gene TRBV7-8; D not certain. The V gene lost 8 bases and the J gene lost 7 bases, with 12 bases spanning the gap. Germline V CDR1 and CDR2: SGHVS, FQNEAQ. The CDR3 has 11 amino acids. CDR3 residues: CASSPGREQYF. CDR3 in DNA: TGTGCCAGCTCCCCGGGTCGGGAGCAGTACTTC.

The chain employs TRBV7-3 and TRBJ2-1; D remains ambiguous. The V end was cut by 5 bases, the J end by 9 bases, with 20 bases between. CDR1 is SGHTA and CDR2 is FQGTGA in the germline V gene. This CDR3 has 15 amino acids. The CDR3 region is CASSPLVGLIGEQFF. As DNA, the CDR3 is TGTGCCAGCAGCCCCCTAGTGGGTTTGATAGGTGAGCAGTTCTTC.

This chain uses TRBV9 with TRBJ2-1; D is undetermined. The germline V and J ends were trimmed by 3 bases and 11 bases, with 12 bases remaining between them. The length of the CDR3 is 12 residues. CDR1 SGDLS and CDR2 YYNGEE come from the germline V gene. In DNA, the CDR3 is TGTGCCAGCAGCGCAAGTGGACCGAAGCAGTTCTTC. This codes for CASSASGPKQFF.

The chain recombines TRBV7-9 with TRBJ2-5; 7 bases line up with TRBD1. The CDR3 has 14 residues. V gave up 3 bases and J gave up 2 bases; unmatched junction bases: 3. Germline V gene sequence: CDR1 SEHNR, CDR2 FQNEAQ (reference sequence). The DNA of the CDR3 is TGTGCCAGCAGCTTCCGACAGGGTCAAGAGACCCAGTACTTC. It translates to CASSFRQGQETQYF.

There are a few counts of this clone. The rearrangement links TRBV6-1 to TRBJ2-7; 7 bases are shared with TRBD2. Germline CDR1 is MNHNS and CDR2 is SASEGT. The CDR3 runs 14 residues. Unmatched junction bases numbered 13, after V lost 7 bases and J lost 7 bases. This CDR3 is CASTSGTADREQYF. The CDR3 bases are TGTGCCAGCACCAGCGGGACGGCCGATCGAGAGCAGTACTTC.

The chain is built from TRBV10-2 and TRBJ2-7, with 7 bases identical to TRBD1. Unmatched junction bases numbered 11, after V lost 8 bases and J lost 4 bases. CDR1 is WSHSY and CDR2 is SAAADI in the germline V gene. The CDR3 contains 14 residues. The CDR3 sequence is CASYPGTASYEQYF. DNA for the CDR3: TGCGCCAGCTATCCGGGGACAGCTTCTTACGAGCAGTACTTC.

This chain connects TRBV5-1 to TRBJ1-2, with D tentatively TRBD1 (5 bases). The ends were cut back, 6 bases at V and 0 bases at J, with 12 bases in the middle. Germline V gene sequence: CDR1 SGHRS, CDR2 YFSETQ. The CDR3 runs 14 residues. For the CDR3, the DNA is TGCGCCAGCACTGGCCAGGACACTAACTATGGCTACACCTTC. This codes for CASTGQDTNYGYTF.

The V and J genes are TRBV18 and TRBJ2-2, with no clear D. The CDR3 runs 13 residues. Germline-derived CDR1 and CDR2 are KGHSH and LQKENI. The V end lost 3 bases, the J end lost 6 bases, and 8 bases lay between the germline ends. The CDR3 reads CASSPRSAGELFF. The CDR3 nucleotides read TGTGCCAGCTCACCCCGGTCGGCCGGGGAGCTGTTTTTT.

The rearrangement links TRBV5-8 to TRBJ1-1; weak D call: TRBD1 (6 bases). Germline V gene sequence: CDR1 SGHTS, CDR2 YDEGEE. The CDR3 runs to 12 residues. Trimming removed 2 bases at V and 8 bases at J, with 10 bases between. CDR3 bases: TGTGCCAGCAGCTTTTTTGACAGGGAAGCTTTCTTT. It specifies CASSFFDREAFF.

This chain joins TRBV5-1 and TRBJ2-5; D is undetermined. In germline, CDR1 is SGHRS, CDR2 YFSETQ. This CDR3 is built from 14 residues. V lost 3 bases, J lost 1 base, and 10 bases lay in between. CDR3 residues: CASSSGRPQETQYF. The CDR3 bases are TGCGCCAGCAGCTCCGGACGGCCCCAAGAGACCCAGTACTTC.

This clone was detected only a few times. V gene TRBV18 combines with J gene TRBJ1-5, with D perhaps matching TRBD1 (6 bases). CDR1 and CDR2 (germline): KGHSH, LQKENI. This CDR3 is 14 amino acids long. Trimming shortened V by 5 bases and J by 7 bases, and 15 bases separated the two germline ends. The CDR3 coding sequence is TGTGCCAGCTCAACCGGGCCAGGGGCACAGCCCCAGCATTTT. This translates into CASSTGPGAQPQHF.

This clone has a handful of counts. The chain carries TRBV19 and TRBJ2-7, with D hard to call. The CDR3 extends over 12 amino acids. V gave up 3 bases and J gave up 3 bases, with 6 bases separating them. Germline CDR1 reads LNHDA; CDR2 reads SQIVND (reference sequence). This chain's CDR3 is CASSMAGYEQYF. The CDR3, as DNA: TGTGCCAGTAGTATGGCAGGCTACGAGCAGTACTTC.

The J gene is TRBJ2-7, the V gene TRBV5-1, with D tentatively TRBD1 (7 bases). CDR1 and CDR2 from the germline V gene are SGHRS and YFSETQ. The CDR3 extends over 15 amino acids. V gave up 2 bases and J gave up 5 bases, with 17 bases separating them. CDR3 bases: TGCGCCAGCAGCTTAAATGCAGGGGGGTCTAACGAGCAGTACTTC. Amino acid sequence: CASSLNAGGSNEQYF.

The chain has TRBV19 and TRBJ1-1; 9 nucleotides align to TRBD1. In germline, CDR1 is LNHDA, CDR2 SQIVND (reference sequence). V was pared by 6 bases and J by 1 base, with 3 bases of the junction left unmatched. The CDR3 runs to 14 residues. CDR3 DNA: TGTGCCAGTAGCGACAGGGGGGCGAACACTGAAGCTTTCTTT. It yields the protein CASSDRGANTEAFF.

The chain is built from TRBV19 and TRBJ2-3, with D possibly matching TRBD2 (6 bases). The CDR3 loop spans 15 amino acids. The V gene lost 7 bases and the J gene lost 0 bases, with 14 bases spanning the gap. Per the germline V gene, CDR1 is LNHDA and CDR2 is SQIVND (reference sequence). This chain's CDR3 is CASMEGSLSTDTQYF. The CDR3 DNA follows: TGTGCCAGTATGGAGGGCTCCCTTAGCACAGATACGCAGTATTTT.

This chain connects TRBV10-2 to TRBJ2-7, with TRBD2 as a possible D gene (7 bases). The CDR3 is made up of 15 amino acids. Germline CDR1 and CDR2: WSHSY and SAAADI. Trimming cost V 2 bases and J 0 bases, with 11 bases left between them. The CDR3 loop reads CASSEGGAYSYEQYF. The CDR3 nucleotides are TGCGCCAGCAGTGAGGGGGGGGCTTACTCCTACGAGCAGTACTTC.

The chain joins TRBV7-2 to TRBJ2-1; perhaps D is TRBD1 or TRBD2 (5 bases each). Trimming removed 0 bases at V and 0 bases at J, with 12 bases between. CDR1 is SGHTA, CDR2 FQGNSA, per germline. This CDR3 has 17 residues. In DNA, the CDR3 is TGTGCCAGCAGCTTAGCCTTGGGGACGAGCTCCTACAATGAGCAGTTCTTC. Translation gives CASSLALGTSSYNEQFF.

The chain uses TRBV9 and TRBJ2-1, with D tentatively TRBD1 (5 bases). Looked up from germline, CDR1 is SGDLS and CDR2 is YYNGEE. V gave up 0 bases and J gave up 4 bases, with 11 bases separating them. This CDR3 region has 15 residues. CDR3 in amino acids: CASSVGQHVYNEQFF. CDR3 bases: TGTGCCAGCAGCGTAGGACAGCATGTTTACAATGAGCAGTTCTTC.

V is TRBV7-2 and J is TRBJ2-3; 10 bases are shared with TRBD2. CDR1 SGHTA and CDR2 FQGNSA come from the germline V gene. CDR3 length: 16 amino acids. V was pared by 2 bases and J by 4 bases, with 6 bases of the junction left unmatched. CDR3 coding DNA: TGTGCCAGCAGCTTACCGGGACTAGCGATAGCAGATACGCAGTATTTT. Translating gives CASSLPGLAIADTQYF.

The V call is TRBV7-9, the J call TRBJ2-1; 12 positions match TRBD1. Germline trimming cut 5 bases from V and 15 bases from J; bases unmatched to any gene: 14. Germline assignment: CDR1 SEHNR and CDR2 FQNEAQ (reference sequence). This CDR3 comprises 15 residues. The CDR3 region has the DNA TGTGCCAGCAGCATTTCTACGGGACAGGGGGCGCTTAGGTTCTTC. Translation gives CASSISTGQGALRFF.

The chain links TRBV27 to TRBJ2-3, with D unclear. In germline, CDR1 is MNHEY, CDR2 SMNVEV (reference sequence). V lost 7 bases and J lost 2, with 4 bases in between. This CDR3 has 11 residues. The chain's CDR3 is CASTDTDTQYF. CDR3 coding DNA: TGTGCCAGCACCGACACAGATACGCAGTATTTT.

This clone was observed once. The genes are TRBV2 and TRBJ1-1, with D perhaps matching TRBD1 (6 bases). The CDR3 loop spans 15 amino acids. Germline CDR1 and CDR2: SNHLY and FYNNEI. Trimming took off 2 bases at V and 2 bases at J, with 12 bases between the two ends. CDR3 DNA: TGTGCCAGCAGTGAATTGGGGACAATAAACACTGAAGCTTTCTTT. Translating it yields CASSELGTINTEAFF.

This chain joins TRBV4-3 and TRBJ2-3, with 12 bases lining up with TRBD1. The germline gives CDR1 LGHNA, CDR2 YSLEER. The CDR3 runs 18 residues. V lost 1 base, J lost 3 bases, and 8 bases stayed unmatched. The CDR3 DNA reads as TGCGCCAGCAGCCAAGGTCCAGGGGGACAGGGGGCAACAGATACGCAGTATTTT. This codes for CASSQGPGGQGATDTQYF.